This T cell receptor (beta chain) stems from a study of STAT3 mutations in large granular lymphocyte leukemia. With regard to this clone: Its specificity is not known.

Study-wide results and limits: Sampling intervals varied between patients and samples. In T-cell large granular lymphocyte leukemia, about half of patients showed multiple immunodominant subclonotypes.

Looked up from germline, CDR1 is KGHSH and CDR2 is LQKENI. This CDR3 comprises 12 residues. Deletions cut 6 bases from V and 4 bases from J, with 9 bases between. Average productive template count per sample was 35,000 to 45,000. Repertoires were generated with immunoSEQ multiplex PCR, while TCRdb's copy carries only in-frame clones and drops some. The sample lists 4,500 or so clones, approximately 50% occurring once. The TCR was taken from a male patient aged 50 or older with T-cell large granular lymphocyte leukemia. Some clones in this sample may be carry-over from other donors' samples. Input material: peripheral blood mononuclear cells. The chain employs TRBV18 and TRBJ2-5; D remains unclear. The CDR3 spells CASSLGLETQYF. CDR3 coding DNA: TGTGCCAGCTCCCTGGGCCTAGAGACCCAGTACTTC.